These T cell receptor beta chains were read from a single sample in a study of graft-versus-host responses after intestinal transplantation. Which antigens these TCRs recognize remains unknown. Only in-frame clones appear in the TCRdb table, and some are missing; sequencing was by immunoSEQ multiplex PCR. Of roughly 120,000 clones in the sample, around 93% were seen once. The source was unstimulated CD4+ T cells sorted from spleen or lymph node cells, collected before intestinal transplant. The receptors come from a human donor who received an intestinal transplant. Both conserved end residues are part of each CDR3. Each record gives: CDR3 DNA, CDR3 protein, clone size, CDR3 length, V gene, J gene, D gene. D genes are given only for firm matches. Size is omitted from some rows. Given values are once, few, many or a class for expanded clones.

cdr3_nt: TGTGCCAGCAGCGTGGGTGCAGGGGGTCTTGGCGAAAAACTGTTTTTT
cdr3_aa: CASSVGAGGLGEKLFF
clone_size: .
cdr3_length: 16
v_call: TRBV5-4
j_call: TRBJ1-4
d_call: TRBD1

cdr3_nt: TGTGCCAGCAGCGTCCCAGGGAGGTATGGCTACACCTTC
cdr3_aa: CASSVPGRYGYTF
clone_size: .
cdr3_length: 13
v_call: TRBV9
j_call: TRBJ1-2
d_call: .

cdr3_nt: TGTGCCAGCAGTTCTACAGGGGCGAGGGGCGAGCAGTACTTC
cdr3_aa: CASSSTGARGEQYF
clone_size: .
cdr3_length: 14
v_call: TRBV28
j_call: TRBJ2-7
d_call: TRBD1

cdr3_nt: TGTGCCAGCACCAAACCGGGGGTTGGGTACAATGAGCAGTTCTTC
cdr3_aa: CASTKPGVGYNEQFF
clone_size: .
cdr3_length: 15
v_call: TRBV6-5
j_call: TRBJ2-1
d_call: .

cdr3_nt: TGTGCCAGCAGCTTAGAGGGACAGCTTAGAGAGCAGTTCTTC
cdr3_aa: CASSLEGQLREQFF
clone_size: .
cdr3_length: 14
v_call: TRBV7-8
j_call: TRBJ2-1
d_call: TRBD1

cdr3_nt: TGCGCCAGCAGCTTGGGGGAGCTTACCCAGTACTTC
cdr3_aa: CASSLGELTQYF
clone_size: .
cdr3_length: 12
v_call: TRBV5-1
j_call: TRBJ2-5
d_call: .

cdr3_nt: TGCGCCAGCAGCAGCACAGGGGGCAATGGCTACACCTTC
cdr3_aa: CASSSTGGNGYTF
clone_size: .
cdr3_length: 13
v_call: TRBV5-1
j_call: TRBJ1-2
d_call: TRBD1

cdr3_nt: TGTGCCAGCTCACCTTTTGACAGGGGCGATTATGGCTACACCTTC
cdr3_aa: CASSPFDRGDYGYTF
clone_size: few
cdr3_length: 15
v_call: TRBV18
j_call: TRBJ1-2
d_call: TRBD1

cdr3_nt: TGTGCCAGCCGGCTAGCGGGAGGGGCCAATGAGCAGTTCTTC
cdr3_aa: CASRLAGGANEQFF
clone_size: .
cdr3_length: 14
v_call: TRBV11-2
j_call: TRBJ2-1
d_call: TRBD2

cdr3_nt: TGTGCCAGCAGCAAGGGACGTCCAGCCTACGAGCAGTACTTC
cdr3_aa: CASSKGRPAYEQYF
clone_size: .
cdr3_length: 14
v_call: TRBV5-6
j_call: TRBJ2-7
d_call: .

cdr3_nt: TGTGCCAGCAGCTTACTAGCGTTTGGCACAGATACGCAGTATTTT
cdr3_aa: CASSLLAFGTDTQYF
clone_size: once
cdr3_length: 15
v_call: TRBV5-6
j_call: TRBJ2-3
d_call: TRBD2

cdr3_nt: TGTGCCAGCAGCGTTCTAGGGGATTCCTACAATGAGCAGTTCTTC
cdr3_aa: CASSVLGDSYNEQFF
clone_size: .
cdr3_length: 15
v_call: TRBV9
j_call: TRBJ2-1
d_call: .

cdr3_nt: TGTGCCAGCAGGGTTCGGGGGCAGAACACTGAAGCTTTCTTT
cdr3_aa: CASRVRGQNTEAFF
clone_size: .
cdr3_length: 14
v_call: TRBV27
j_call: TRBJ1-1
d_call: .

cdr3_nt: TGTGCCAGCAGCGAATTTACAGGGATCTATGGCTACACCTTC
cdr3_aa: CASSEFTGIYGYTF
clone_size: .
cdr3_length: 14
v_call: TRBV6-6
j_call: TRBJ1-2
d_call: .

cdr3_nt: TGCGCCAGCAGCTTCGGGGACAGGGGGCCCGGCGAGCAGTACTTC
cdr3_aa: CASSFGDRGPGEQYF
clone_size: .
cdr3_length: 15
v_call: TRBV5-1
j_call: TRBJ2-7
d_call: TRBD1

cdr3_nt: TGTGCCAGCAGTTTCTACGGGACATTCTCCCAAGAGACCCAGTACTTC
cdr3_aa: CASSFYGTFSQETQYF
clone_size: .
cdr3_length: 16
v_call: TRBV6-5
j_call: TRBJ2-5
d_call: .

cdr3_nt: TGTGCCAGCTCACCACTCAAGACTAGCGGGTGGAAGAATGAGCAGTTCTTC
cdr3_aa: CASSPLKTSGWKNEQFF
clone_size: .
cdr3_length: 17
v_call: TRBV18
j_call: TRBJ2-1
d_call: TRBD2

cdr3_nt: TGTGCCAGCAGCGGGGGGGGTTCGAACACTGAAGCTTTCTTT
cdr3_aa: CASSGGGSNTEAFF
clone_size: .
cdr3_length: 14
v_call: TRBV9
j_call: TRBJ1-1
d_call: .

cdr3_nt: TGCGCCAGCACCCACGGAGGCGGCACAGATACGCAGTATTTT
cdr3_aa: CASTHGGGTDTQYF
clone_size: .
cdr3_length: 14
v_call: TRBV5-1
j_call: TRBJ2-3
d_call: .

cdr3_nt: TGTGCCAGCAGTGAATACCCCCAGGGGGCTTCTAACTATGGCTACACCTTC
cdr3_aa: CASSEYPQGASNYGYTF
clone_size: .
cdr3_length: 17
v_call: TRBV25-1
j_call: TRBJ1-2
d_call: TRBD1

cdr3_nt: TGTGCCAGCAGCTTACTAGCGGGCTCAGATACGCAGTATTTT
cdr3_aa: CASSLLAGSDTQYF
clone_size: .
cdr3_length: 14
v_call: TRBV7-3
j_call: TRBJ2-3
d_call: TRBD2

cdr3_nt: TGTGCCAGCAGACCGGGACAGTCCTACGAGCAGTACTTC
cdr3_aa: CASRPGQSYEQYF
clone_size: .
cdr3_length: 13
v_call: TRBV28
j_call: TRBJ2-7
d_call: TRBD1

cdr3_nt: TGCGCCAGCCCGAGCAATGAGCAGTTCTTC
cdr3_aa: CASPSNEQFF
clone_size: .
cdr3_length: 10
v_call: TRBV23-1
j_call: TRBJ2-1
d_call: .

cdr3_nt: TGTGCCAGCAAGATCGGGGTTTGGGAGACCCAGTACTTC
cdr3_aa: CASKIGVWETQYF
clone_size: .
cdr3_length: 13
v_call: TRBV6-1
j_call: TRBJ2-5
d_call: .

cdr3_nt: TGTGCCAGCAGCTCGCGGTATAGGAGCAATCAGCCCCAGCATTTT
cdr3_aa: CASSSRYRSNQPQHF
clone_size: .
cdr3_length: 15
v_call: TRBV5-8
j_call: TRBJ1-5
d_call: .

cdr3_nt: TGCGGGACAGAAAAGAACACTGAAGCTTTCTTT
cdr3_aa: CGTEKNTEAFF
clone_size: .
cdr3_length: 11
v_call: TRBV29-1
j_call: TRBJ1-1
d_call: TRBD1

cdr3_nt: TGTGCCAGTAGGTCCGGGACAGGGGGCTTCACTGAAGCTTTCTTT
cdr3_aa: CASRSGTGGFTEAFF
clone_size: .
cdr3_length: 15
v_call: TRBV19
j_call: TRBJ1-1
d_call: TRBD1

cdr3_nt: TGTGCCAGCAGTTACCCCCTGATCGGGAACACTGAAGCTTTCTTT
cdr3_aa: CASSYPLIGNTEAFF
clone_size: .
cdr3_length: 15
v_call: TRBV6-6
j_call: TRBJ1-1
d_call: .

cdr3_nt: TGTGCCATCAGCGCGGGACAGATAGAGGAGACCCAGTACTTC
cdr3_aa: CAISAGQIEETQYF
clone_size: .
cdr3_length: 14
v_call: TRBV10-3
j_call: TRBJ2-5
d_call: .

cdr3_nt: TGTGCCAGTAGATTTGCTGGGTACTCTGGAAACACCATATATTTT
cdr3_aa: CASRFAGYSGNTIYF
clone_size: once
cdr3_length: 15
v_call: TRBV19
j_call: TRBJ1-3
d_call: .

cdr3_nt: TGTGCCAGCAGCCAGGGCAGGGGTGGCGAGACCCAGTACTTC
cdr3_aa: CASSQGRGGETQYF
clone_size: .
cdr3_length: 14
v_call: TRBV7-8
j_call: TRBJ2-5
d_call: .

cdr3_nt: TGTGCCAGCAGCGGCACCCCGGGGTGGGCGGAAAAACTGTTTTTT
cdr3_aa: CASSGTPGWAEKLFF
clone_size: .
cdr3_length: 15
v_call: TRBV6-1
j_call: TRBJ1-4
d_call: .

cdr3_nt: TGTGCCAGCAGTCTCGAGGGGCTAGCGGGAGGTGAGCAGTTCTTC
cdr3_aa: CASSLEGLAGGEQFF
clone_size: .
cdr3_length: 15
v_call: TRBV25-1
j_call: TRBJ2-1
d_call: TRBD2

cdr3_nt: TGTGCCAGCAGCCGAGGGGGCGGGAGGGCCGATGAGCAGTTCTTC
cdr3_aa: CASSRGGGRADEQFF
clone_size: .
cdr3_length: 15
v_call: TRBV7-3
j_call: TRBJ2-1
d_call: TRBD2

cdr3_nt: TGTGCCAGCTCACCAAGATCTAGCGGGAGACAGAATGAGCAGTTCTTC
cdr3_aa: CASSPRSSGRQNEQFF
clone_size: .
cdr3_length: 16
v_call: TRBV18
j_call: TRBJ2-1
d_call: TRBD2

cdr3_nt: TGTGCCAGCAGCTTAGCGCCGAGTGGAGAGACCCAGTACTTC
cdr3_aa: CASSLAPSGETQYF
clone_size: .
cdr3_length: 14
v_call: TRBV7-6
j_call: TRBJ2-5
d_call: .

cdr3_nt: TGTGCCAGCCTACAGGGGGTGAAGGGCAATCAGCCCCAGCATTTT
cdr3_aa: CASLQGVKGNQPQHF
clone_size: .
cdr3_length: 15
v_call: TRBV5-4
j_call: TRBJ1-5
d_call: TRBD1

cdr3_nt: TGTGCCAGCAGTCATAGCGGGAGGATCTACAATGAGCAGTTCTTC
cdr3_aa: CASSHSGRIYNEQFF
clone_size: once
cdr3_length: 15
v_call: TRBV6-6
j_call: TRBJ2-1
d_call: TRBD2

cdr3_nt: TGTGCCAGCAGCCCTGGACAGGGGGCAGGGAACTATGGCTACACCTTC
cdr3_aa: CASSPGQGAGNYGYTF
clone_size: .
cdr3_length: 16
v_call: TRBV7-9
j_call: TRBJ1-2
d_call: TRBD1

cdr3_nt: TGTGCCAGCAGTTACTCGAAGGGGTACGAGCAGTACTTC
cdr3_aa: CASSYSKGYEQYF
clone_size: .
cdr3_length: 13
v_call: TRBV6-5
j_call: TRBJ2-7
d_call: .

cdr3_nt: TGTGCCAGTAGTATAGAGTGGGGATATGGCTACACCTTC
cdr3_aa: CASSIEWGYGYTF
clone_size: .
cdr3_length: 13
v_call: TRBV19
j_call: TRBJ1-2
d_call: .